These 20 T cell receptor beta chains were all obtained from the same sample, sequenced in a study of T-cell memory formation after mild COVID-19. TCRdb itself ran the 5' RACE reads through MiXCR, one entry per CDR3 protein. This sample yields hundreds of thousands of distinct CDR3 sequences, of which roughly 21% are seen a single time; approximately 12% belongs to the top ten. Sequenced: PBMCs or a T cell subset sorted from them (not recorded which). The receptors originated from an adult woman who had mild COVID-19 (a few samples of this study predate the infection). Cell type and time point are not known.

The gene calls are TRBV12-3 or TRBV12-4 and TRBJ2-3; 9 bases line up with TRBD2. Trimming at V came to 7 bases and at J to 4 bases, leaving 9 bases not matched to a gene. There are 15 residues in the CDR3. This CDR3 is CASTLLGGGADTQYF. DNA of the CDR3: TGTGCCAGCACCCTTTTGGGCGGGGGGGCAGATACGCAGTATTTT.

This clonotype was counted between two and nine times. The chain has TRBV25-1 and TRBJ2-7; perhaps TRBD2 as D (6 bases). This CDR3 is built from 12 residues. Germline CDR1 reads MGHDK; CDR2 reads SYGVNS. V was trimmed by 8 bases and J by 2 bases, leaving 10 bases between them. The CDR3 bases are TGTGCCAGCCAAAGGACTACCTACGAGCAGTACTTC. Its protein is CASQRTTYEQYF.

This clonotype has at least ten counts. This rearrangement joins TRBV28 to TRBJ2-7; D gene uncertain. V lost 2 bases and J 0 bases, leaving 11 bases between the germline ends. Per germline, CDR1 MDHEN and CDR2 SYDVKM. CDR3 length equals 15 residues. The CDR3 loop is CASSLVVGDSYEQYF. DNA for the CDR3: TGTGCCAGCAGTTTAGTAGTCGGCGACTCCTACGAGCAGTACTTC.

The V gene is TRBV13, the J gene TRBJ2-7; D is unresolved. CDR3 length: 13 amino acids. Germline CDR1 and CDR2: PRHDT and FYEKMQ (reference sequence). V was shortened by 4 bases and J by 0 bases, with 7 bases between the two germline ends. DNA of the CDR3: TGTGCCAGCAGCTCAAAAAGCTCCTACGAGCAGTACTTC. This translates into CASSSKSSYEQYF. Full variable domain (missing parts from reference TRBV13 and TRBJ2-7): AAGVIQSPRHLIKEKRETATLKCYPIPRHDTVYWYQQGPGQDPQFLISFYEKMQSDKGSIPDRFSAQQFSDYHSELNMSSLELGDSALYFCASSSKSSYEQYFGPGTRLTVT.

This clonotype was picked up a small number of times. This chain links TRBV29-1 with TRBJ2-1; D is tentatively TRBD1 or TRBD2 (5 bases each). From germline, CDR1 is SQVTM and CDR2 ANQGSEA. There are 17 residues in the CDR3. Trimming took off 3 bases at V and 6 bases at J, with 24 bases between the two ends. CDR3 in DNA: TGCAGCGTTGAGGACACGAATTCCGGGGCCCTTTTCAATGAGCAGTTCTTC. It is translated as CSVEDTNSGALFNEQFF.

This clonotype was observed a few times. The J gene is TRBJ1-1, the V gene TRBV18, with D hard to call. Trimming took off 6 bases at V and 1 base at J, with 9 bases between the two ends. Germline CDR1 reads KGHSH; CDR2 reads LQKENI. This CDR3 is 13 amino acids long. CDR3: CASSAEQNTEAFF. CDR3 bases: TGTGCCAGCTCGGCAGAACAGAACACTGAAGCTTTCTTT.

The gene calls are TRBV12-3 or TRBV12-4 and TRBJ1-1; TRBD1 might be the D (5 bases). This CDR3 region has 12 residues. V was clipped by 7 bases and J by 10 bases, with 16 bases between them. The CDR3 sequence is CASTQGPVGAFF. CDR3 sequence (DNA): TGTGCCAGCACCCAGGGCCCGGTAGGAGCTTTCTTT.

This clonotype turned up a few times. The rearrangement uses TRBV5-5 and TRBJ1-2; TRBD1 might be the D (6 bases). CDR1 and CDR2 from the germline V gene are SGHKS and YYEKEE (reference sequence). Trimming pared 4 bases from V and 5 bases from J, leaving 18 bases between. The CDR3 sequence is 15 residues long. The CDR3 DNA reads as TGTGCCAGCAGCAGGGACGTGGACAGCGTTTATGGCTACACCTTC. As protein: CASSRDVDSVYGYTF.

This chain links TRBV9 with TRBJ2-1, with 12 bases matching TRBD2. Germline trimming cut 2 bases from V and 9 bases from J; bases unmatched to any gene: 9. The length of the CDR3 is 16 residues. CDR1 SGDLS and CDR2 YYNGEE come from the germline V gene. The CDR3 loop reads CASSVTGTSGWGEQFF. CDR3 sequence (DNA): TGTGCCAGCAGCGTGACCGGGACTAGCGGGTGGGGTGAGCAGTTCTTC.

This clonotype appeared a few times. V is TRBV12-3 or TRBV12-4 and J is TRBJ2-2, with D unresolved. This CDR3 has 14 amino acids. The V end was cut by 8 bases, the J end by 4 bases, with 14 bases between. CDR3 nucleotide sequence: TGTGCCAGCCAACCTCAGATGGGCACCGGGGAGCTGTTTTTT. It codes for CASQPQMGTGELFF.

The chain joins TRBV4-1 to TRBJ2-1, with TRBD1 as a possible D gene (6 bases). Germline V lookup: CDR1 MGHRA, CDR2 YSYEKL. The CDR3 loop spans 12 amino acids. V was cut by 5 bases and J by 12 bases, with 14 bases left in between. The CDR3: CASSIGSTGQFF. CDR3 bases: TGCGCCAGCAGCATAGGATCGACAGGGCAGTTCTTC.

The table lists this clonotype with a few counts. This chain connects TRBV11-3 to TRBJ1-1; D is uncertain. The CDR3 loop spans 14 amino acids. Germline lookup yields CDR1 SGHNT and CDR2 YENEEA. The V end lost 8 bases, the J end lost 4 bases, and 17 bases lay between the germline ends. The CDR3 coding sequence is TGTGCCAGCGGTGAGGTGATCCCGTCCACTGAAGCTTTCTTT. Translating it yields CASGEVIPSTEAFF.

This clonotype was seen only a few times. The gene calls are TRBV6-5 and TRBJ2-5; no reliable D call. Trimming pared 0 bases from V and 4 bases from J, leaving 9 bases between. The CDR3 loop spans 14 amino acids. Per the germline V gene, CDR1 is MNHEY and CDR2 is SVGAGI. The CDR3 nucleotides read TGTGCCAGCAGTTACTCGAAGTGGGCAGAGACCCAGTACTTC. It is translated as CASSYSKWAETQYF.

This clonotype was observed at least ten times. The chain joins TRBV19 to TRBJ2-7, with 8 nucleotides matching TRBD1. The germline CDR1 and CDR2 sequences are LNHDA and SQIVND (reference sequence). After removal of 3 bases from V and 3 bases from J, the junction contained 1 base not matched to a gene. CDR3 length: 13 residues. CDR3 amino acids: CASSIGTGYEQYF. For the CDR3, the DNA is TGTGCCAGTAGTATCGGGACAGGCTACGAGCAGTACTTC. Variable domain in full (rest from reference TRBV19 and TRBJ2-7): DGGITQSPKYLFRKEGQNVTLSCEQNLNHDAMYWYRQDPGQGLRLIYYSQIVNDFQKGDIAEGYSVSREKKESFPLTVTSAQKNPTAFYLCASSIGTGYEQYFGPGTRLTVT.

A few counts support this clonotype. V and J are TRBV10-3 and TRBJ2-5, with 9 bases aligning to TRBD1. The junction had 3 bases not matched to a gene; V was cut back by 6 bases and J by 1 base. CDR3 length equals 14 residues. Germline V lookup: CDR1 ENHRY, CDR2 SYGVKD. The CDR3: CAIRDRGRQETQYF. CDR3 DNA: TGTGCCATCAGGGACAGGGGCCGCCAAGAGACCCAGTACTTC.

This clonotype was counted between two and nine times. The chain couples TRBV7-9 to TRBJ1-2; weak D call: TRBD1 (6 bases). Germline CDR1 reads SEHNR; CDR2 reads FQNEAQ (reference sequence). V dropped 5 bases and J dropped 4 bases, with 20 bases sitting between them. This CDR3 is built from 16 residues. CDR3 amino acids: CASSPLGQPIAYGYTF. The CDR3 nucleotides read TGTGCCAGCAGCCCCCTAGGACAGCCTATCGCCTATGGCTACACCTTC.

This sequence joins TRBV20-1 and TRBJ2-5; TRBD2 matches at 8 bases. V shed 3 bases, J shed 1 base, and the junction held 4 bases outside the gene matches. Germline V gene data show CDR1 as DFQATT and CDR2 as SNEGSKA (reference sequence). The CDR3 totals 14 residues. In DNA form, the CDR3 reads TGCAGTGCTAGTAGCGGGACCCTCCAAGAGACCCAGTACTTC. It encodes CSASSGTLQETQYF.

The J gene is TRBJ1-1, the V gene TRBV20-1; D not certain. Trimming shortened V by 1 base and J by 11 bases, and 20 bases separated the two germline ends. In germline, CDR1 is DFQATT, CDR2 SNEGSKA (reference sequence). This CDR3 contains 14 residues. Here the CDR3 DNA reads TGCAGTGCTAGAGTGGTGAGTCATGCGTTCTCGGCTTTCTTT. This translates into CSARVVSHAFSAFF.

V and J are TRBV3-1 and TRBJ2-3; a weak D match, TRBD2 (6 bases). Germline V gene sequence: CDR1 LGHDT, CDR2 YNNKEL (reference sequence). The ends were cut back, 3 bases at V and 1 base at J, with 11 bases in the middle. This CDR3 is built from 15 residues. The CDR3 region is CASSHVGLRTDTQYF. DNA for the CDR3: TGTGCCAGCAGCCACGTGGGACTTCGCACAGATACGCAGTATTTT.

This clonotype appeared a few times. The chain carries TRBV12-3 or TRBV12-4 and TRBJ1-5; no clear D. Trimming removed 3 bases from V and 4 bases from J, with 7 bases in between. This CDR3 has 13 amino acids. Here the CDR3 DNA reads TGTGCCAGCAGTTTTAGGGAGAATCAGCCCCAGCATTTT. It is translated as CASSFRENQPQHF.